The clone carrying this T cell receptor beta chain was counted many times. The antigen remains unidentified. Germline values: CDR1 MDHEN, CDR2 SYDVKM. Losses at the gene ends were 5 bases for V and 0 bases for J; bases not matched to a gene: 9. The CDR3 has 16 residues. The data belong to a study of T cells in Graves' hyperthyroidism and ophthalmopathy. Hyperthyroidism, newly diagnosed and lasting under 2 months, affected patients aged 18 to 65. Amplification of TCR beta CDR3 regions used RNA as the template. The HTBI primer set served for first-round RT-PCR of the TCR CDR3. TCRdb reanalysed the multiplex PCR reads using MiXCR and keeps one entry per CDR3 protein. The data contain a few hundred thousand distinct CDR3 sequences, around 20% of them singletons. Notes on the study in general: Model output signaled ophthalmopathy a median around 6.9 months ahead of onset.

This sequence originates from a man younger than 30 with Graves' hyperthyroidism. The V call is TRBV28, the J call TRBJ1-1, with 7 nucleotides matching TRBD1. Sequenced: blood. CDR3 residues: CASSLPGTAMNTEAFF. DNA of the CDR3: TGTGCCAGCAGTCTCCCCGGGACAGCAATGAACACTGAAGCTTTCTTT.